A few counts support the clone carrying this T cell receptor (beta chain). As yet, its antigen is unknown. There are 16 residues in the CDR3. The germline gives CDR1 MDHEN, CDR2 SYDVKM. V shed 3 bases and J 2 bases; nucleotides not matched to a gene: 6. The sample is drawn from a study of cytomegalovirus exposure and HLA in healthy donors. Study results and caveats: When a later analysis compared HLA-associated TCR beta chains with equally common others, the HLA-associated chains turned out to be more clonally expanded and to have lower generation probabilities.

Researchers ran the PCR with 60 Vbeta and 13 Jbeta primers. Data came from immunoSEQ multiplex PCR; TCRdb stores just in-frame clones and leaves some out. Among about 44,000 clones listed, approximately 90% were seen once. Sequencing was done on a sample of PBMCs. The receptor's source is a woman between 40 and 55 years old in good health and CMV-seropositive. V and J are TRBV28 and TRBJ1-2; TRBD1 agrees at 10 bases. The CDR3: CASSLRTGGSNYGYTF. For the CDR3, the DNA is TGTGCCAGCAGTTTGAGGACAGGGGGTTCCAACTATGGCTACACCTTC.